The present T cell receptor beta chain was sequenced within a study of beta chain features in type 1 diabetes. This clone was counted a few times. Of the isolated RNA, all was reverse transcribed, and so the sequenced material was expressed TCRB transcripts. Sequenced by immunoSEQ multiplex PCR; TCRdb stores in-frame clones only, minus some. The data show 130,000 to 150,000 clones, with roughly 53% seen just once and approximately 0.4% held by the top ten. Germline V gene sequence: CDR1 SEHNR, CDR2 FQNEAQ (reference sequence). V lost 5 bases to trimming and J lost 6 bases, with 13 bases between them. CDR3 size: 13 residues.

The TCR originated in a man between 18 and 35 years old in good health. The chain is built from TRBV7-9 and TRBJ1-1; a possible D gene is TRBD1 (5 bases). The sequenced material came from Tregs from blood. CDR3: CASSTQGGAEAFF. CDR3 DNA: TGTGCCAGCAGCACCCAGGGCGGAGCTGAAGCTTTCTTT. The variable domain in full, completed from reference TRBV7-9 and TRBJ1-1, reads DTGVSQNPRHKITKRGQNVTFRCDPISEHNRLYWYRQTLGQGPEFLTYFQNEAQLEKSRLLSDRFSAERPKGSFSTLEIQRTEQGDSAMYLCASSTQGGAEAFFGQGTRLTVV.